This T cell receptor beta chain is from a study of technical replicates of blood from a handful of donors. Germline V CDR1 and CDR2: SNHLY, FYNNEI. The CDR3 contains 18 residues. V lost 4 bases to trimming and J lost 6 bases; unmatched junction nucleotides: 10. Generated by immunoSEQ multiplex PCR, the TCRdb table keeps only in-frame clones and is missing some. In the table there are tens of thousands of clones, approximately 94% of which are singletons. The V gene is TRBV2, the J gene TRBJ2-3; 16 bases line up with TRBD2. Sequenced sample: T cells isolated from PBMCs. The TCR was taken from a human donor in good health. The DNA of the CDR3 is TGTGCCAGCAGTGGCGGGACTAGCGGGAGGGCCTTCGGTGATACGCAGTATTTT. Translation gives CASSGGTSGRAFGDTQYF. The variable domain in full, with the rest retrieved from reference TRBV2 and TRBJ2-3, is EPEVTQTPSHQVTQMGQEVILRCVPISNHLYFYWYRQILGQKVEFLVSFYNNEISEKSEIFDDQFSVERPDGSNFTLKIRSTKLEDSAMYFCASSGGTSGRAFGDTQYFGPGTRLTVL.